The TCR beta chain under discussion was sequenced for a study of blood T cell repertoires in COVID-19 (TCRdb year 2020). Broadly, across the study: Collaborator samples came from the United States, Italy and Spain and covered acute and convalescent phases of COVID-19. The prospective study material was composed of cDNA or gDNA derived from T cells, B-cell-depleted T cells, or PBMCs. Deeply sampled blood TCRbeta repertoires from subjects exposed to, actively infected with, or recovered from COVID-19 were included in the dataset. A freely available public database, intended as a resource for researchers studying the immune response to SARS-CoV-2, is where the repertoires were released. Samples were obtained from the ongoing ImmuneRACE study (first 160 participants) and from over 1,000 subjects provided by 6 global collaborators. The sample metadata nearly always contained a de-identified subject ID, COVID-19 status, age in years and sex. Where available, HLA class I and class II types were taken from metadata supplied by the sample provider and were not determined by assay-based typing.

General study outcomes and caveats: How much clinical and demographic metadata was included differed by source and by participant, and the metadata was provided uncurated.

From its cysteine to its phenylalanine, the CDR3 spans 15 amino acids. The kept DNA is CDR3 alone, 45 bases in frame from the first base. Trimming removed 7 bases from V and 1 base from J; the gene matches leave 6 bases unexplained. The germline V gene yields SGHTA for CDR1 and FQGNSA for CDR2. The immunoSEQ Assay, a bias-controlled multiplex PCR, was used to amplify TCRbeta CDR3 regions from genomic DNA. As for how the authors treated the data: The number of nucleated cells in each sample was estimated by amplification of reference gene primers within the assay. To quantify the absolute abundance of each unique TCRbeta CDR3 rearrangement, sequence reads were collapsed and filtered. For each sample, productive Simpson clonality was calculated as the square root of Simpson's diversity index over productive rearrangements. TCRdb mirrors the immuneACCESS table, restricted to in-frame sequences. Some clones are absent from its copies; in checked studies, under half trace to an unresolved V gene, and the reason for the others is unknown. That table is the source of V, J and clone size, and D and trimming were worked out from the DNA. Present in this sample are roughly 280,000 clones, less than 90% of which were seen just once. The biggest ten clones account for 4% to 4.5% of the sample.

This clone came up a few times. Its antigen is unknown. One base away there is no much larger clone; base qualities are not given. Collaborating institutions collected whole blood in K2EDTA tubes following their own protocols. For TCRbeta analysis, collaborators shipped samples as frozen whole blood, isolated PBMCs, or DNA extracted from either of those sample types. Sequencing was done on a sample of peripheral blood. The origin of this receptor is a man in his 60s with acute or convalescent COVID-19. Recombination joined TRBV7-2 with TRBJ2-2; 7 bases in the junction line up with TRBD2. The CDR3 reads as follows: CASTGRALNTGELFF. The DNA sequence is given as TGTGCCAGCACGGGGAGGGCCTTGAACACCGGGGAGCTGTTTTTT.